This TCR beta chain was profiled in a study of OX40 agonist ivuxolimab in advanced cancers. Turning to the study itself: Subjects had a mean age of about 57 years, with a range of 23 to 79; almost 85% were male.

Findings of the study overall: Partial responders at 0.1-3.0 mg/kg had among the lowest clonal expansion. The average count of expanded clones was higher among CD8+ T cells than among CD4+. Not determined was the antigen specificity of the expanded peripheral T cells.

Of note for this clone: Its specificity is not known.

This CDR3 is built from 14 residues. The ends were cut back, 5 bases at V and 7 bases at J, with 18 bases in the middle. From germline, CDR1 is SQVTM and CDR2 ANQGSEA. Sequencing used immunoSEQ multiplex PCR; TCRdb keeps in-frame clones, though not all of them. The table includes some 100,000 clones, 70% to 90% detected once. The source material was CD4+ or CD8+ T cells sorted from blood, sampled in a trial of the OX40 agonist ivuxolimab. This sequence joins TRBV29-1 and TRBJ2-1; the D gene is possibly TRBD1 (6 bases). The origin of this receptor is an adult with an advanced solid tumor such as melanoma, head and neck, liver or kidney cancer. CDR3: CSVLSPPGDNEQFF. For the CDR3, the DNA is TGCAGCGTTCTTTCACCACCAGGGGATAATGAGCAGTTCTTC.